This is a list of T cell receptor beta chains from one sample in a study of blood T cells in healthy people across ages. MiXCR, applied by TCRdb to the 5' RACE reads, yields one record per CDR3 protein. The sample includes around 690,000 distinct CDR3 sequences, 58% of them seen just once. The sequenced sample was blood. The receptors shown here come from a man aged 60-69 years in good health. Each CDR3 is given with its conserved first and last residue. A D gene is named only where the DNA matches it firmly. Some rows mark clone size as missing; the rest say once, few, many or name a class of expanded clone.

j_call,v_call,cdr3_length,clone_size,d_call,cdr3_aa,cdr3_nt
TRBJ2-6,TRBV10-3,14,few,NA,CAISVQLGANVLTF,TGTGCCATCAGTGTACAGCTTGGGGCCAACGTCCTGACTTTC
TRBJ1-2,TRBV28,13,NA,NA,CASIGRANYGYTF,TGTGCCAGCATCGGCAGAGCTAACTATGGCTACACCTTC
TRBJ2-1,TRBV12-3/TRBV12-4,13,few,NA,CASIPGDQDEQFF,TGTGCTAGCATCCCGGGAGATCAAGATGAGCAGTTCTTC
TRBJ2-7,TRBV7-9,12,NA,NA,CAGGTDPYEQYF,TGTGCCGGCGGGACAGACCCCTACGAGCAGTACTTC
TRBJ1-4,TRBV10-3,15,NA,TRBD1,CAISESGTGYPKLFF,TGTGCCATCAGTGAGTCCGGGACAGGTTACCCTAAACTGTTTTTT
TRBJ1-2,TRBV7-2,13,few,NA,CASSQLSSGGYTF,TGTGCCAGCAGCCAACTCTCTTCAGGGGGCTACACCTTC
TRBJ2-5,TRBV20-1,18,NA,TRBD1,CSARDVWTVTGGRETQYF,TGCAGTGCTAGAGATGTGTGGACGGTCACAGGGGGCAGAGAGACCCAGTACTTC
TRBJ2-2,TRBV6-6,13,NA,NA,CASSYVGTGELFF,TGTGCCAGCAGTTACGTTGGTACCGGGGAGCTGTTTTTT
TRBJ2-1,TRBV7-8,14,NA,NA,CASSLAGGLYEQFF,TGTGCCAGCAGCTTAGCGGGGGGGCTCTATGAGCAGTTCTTC
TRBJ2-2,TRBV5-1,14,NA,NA,CASRRTSNTGELFF,TGCGCCAGCAGAAGGACGTCGAACACCGGGGAGCTGTTTTTT
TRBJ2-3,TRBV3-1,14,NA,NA,CASSQALVMDTQYF,TGTGCCAGCAGCCAAGCCCTGGTTATGGATACGCAGTATTTT
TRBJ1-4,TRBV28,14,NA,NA,CASSFPGQGKKLFF,TGTGCCAGCAGTTTCCCCGGGCAGGGAAAAAAACTGTTTTTT
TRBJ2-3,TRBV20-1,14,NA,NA,CSAPWGTSTDTQYF,TGCAGTGCCCCCTGGGGCACCTCCACAGATACGCAGTATTTT
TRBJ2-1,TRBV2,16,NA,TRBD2,CASSLTLAGSYNEQFF,TGTGCCAGCAGCCTTACTCTAGCGGGGTCCTACAATGAGCAGTTCTTC
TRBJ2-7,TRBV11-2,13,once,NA,CASSHPRRGEQYF,TGTGCCAGCAGCCACCCTCGGCGGGGCGAGCAGTACTTC